One sample yielded the 31 T cell receptor beta chains listed below, sequenced in a study of OX40 agonist ivuxolimab in advanced cancers. The library was generated by the immunoSEQ multiplex PCR assay. This immuneACCESS table, as held by TCRdb, lists in-frame sequences with V and J called but not all clones. Of the missing ones, under half trace to an unresolved V gene in checked studies; the others have no known cause. Across this sample there are about 69,000 clones, with 91% seen only once. The ten biggest clones cover under 0.35% of the sample. This specimen was CD4+ or CD8+ T cells sorted from blood, taken in a trial of the OX40 agonist ivuxolimab. The receptors stem from an adult with an advanced solid tumor such as melanoma, head and neck, liver or kidney cancer.

The chain combines TRBV28 with TRBJ2-7; 7 bases line up with TRBD1. The germline gives CDR1 MDHEN, CDR2 SYDVKM. J gave up 2 bases and V 7 bases, and 8 bases lay outside the gene matches. This CDR3 spans 14 amino acids. CDR3 DNA: TGTGCCAGCAACCCGGGGCAGGGGGCCTACGAGCAGTACTTC. Its translation is CASNPGQGAYEQYF.

This chain joins TRBV19 and TRBJ1-4; D possibly corresponds to TRBD1 (5 bases). The V end lost 8 bases, the J end lost 0 bases, and 10 bases lay between the germline ends. The length of the CDR3 is 14 residues. Germline V gene data show CDR1 as LNHDA and CDR2 as SQIVND (reference sequence). DNA for the CDR3: TGTGCCAGTGGGACGGACACAACTAATGAAAAACTGTTTTTT. Protein: CASGTDTTNEKLFF.

This sequence joins TRBV5-1 and TRBJ1-2, with unresolved D. Germline CDR1 reads SGHRS; CDR2 reads YFSETQ. Trimming took 7 bases from V and 3 from J, leaving 19 bases between them. The CDR3 runs 15 residues. This CDR3 is CASGETVTAYYGYTF. CDR3 DNA: TGCGCCAGCGGGGAGACCGTGACCGCGTACTATGGCTACACCTTC.

This clone came up a few times. The CDR3 protein is CASSPSGASSGNTIYF. The CDR3 DNA reads as TGTGCCAGCTCACCAAGTGGCGCAAGCTCTGGAAACACCATATATTTT. The J gene is TRBJ1-3, the V gene TRBV18; no reliable D call. Looked up from germline, CDR1 is KGHSH and CDR2 is LQKENI. Trimming took off 2 bases at V and 0 bases at J, with 11 bases between the two ends. The length of the CDR3 is 16 residues.

The genes are TRBV6-6 and TRBJ2-7; maybe TRBD1 (6 bases). This CDR3 has 14 amino acids. The ends were cut back, 2 bases at V and 7 bases at J, with 15 bases in the middle. CDR1 is MNHNY, CDR2 SVGAGI, per germline (reference sequence). The CDR3 here is CASSYRGTSVEQYF. The DNA for the CDR3 is TGTGCCAGCAGTTACAGAGGGACAAGCGTAGAGCAGTACTTC.

V usage is TRBV7-3 and J usage is TRBJ2-3; D unresolved. The ends were cut back, 2 bases at V and 4 bases at J, with 4 bases in the middle. The CDR3 contains 12 residues. Germline values: CDR1 SGHTA, CDR2 FQGTGA. The CDR3 bases are TGTGCCAGCAGCTTAGAGGCAGATACGCAGTATTTT. As protein: CASSLEADTQYF. The full variable domain, rest sourced from reference TRBV7-3 and TRBJ2-3, is GAGVSQTPSNKVTEKGKYVELRCDPISGHTALYWYRQSLGQGPEFLIYFQGTGAADDSGLPNDRFFAVRPEGSVSTLKIQRTERGDSAVYLCASSLEADTQYFGPGTRLTVL.

This chain joins TRBV7-8 and TRBJ2-2; D call uncertain. This CDR3 has 15 amino acids. Trimming removed 3 bases at V and 2 bases at J, with 10 bases between. Germline lookup yields CDR1 SGHVS and CDR2 FQNEAQ. Written as DNA, the CDR3 is TGTGCCAGCAGCTTCCTCATGGGAAACACCGGGGAGCTGTTTTTT. It encodes CASSFLMGNTGELFF.

The chain is built from TRBV6-6 and TRBJ2-7, with D perhaps TRBD1 (5 bases). Germline V CDR1 and CDR2: MNHNY, SVGAGI (reference sequence). This CDR3 has 14 residues. V lost 6 bases, J lost 3 bases, and 15 bases lay in between. In DNA form, the CDR3 reads TGTGCCAGCAGCGCAACCCCAGGGTTCTACGAGCAGTACTTC. Its protein product is CASSATPGFYEQYF.

The genes are TRBV5-5 and TRBJ2-5; no definite D call. Deletions cut 4 bases from V and 1 base from J, with 14 bases between. The germline V gene encodes CDR1 SGHKS and CDR2 YYEKEE (reference sequence). The CDR3 consists of 15 residues. The CDR3 DNA follows: TGTGCCAGCAGCCGACGGACGGAACGCCAAGAGACCCAGTACTTC. Translating gives CASSRRTERQETQYF. The full variable domain, completed using reference TRBV5-5 and TRBJ2-5, is DAGVTQSPTHLIKTRGQQVTLRCSPISGHKSVSWYQQVLGQGPQFIFQYYEKEERGRGNFPDRFSARQFPNYSSELNVNALLLGDSALYLCASSRRTERQETQYFGPGTRLLVL.

CDR3 DNA: TGTGCCAGCAGCTCTGGGGAGACAGGGGGCTCTGGGGCCAACGTCCTGACTTTC. It encodes CASSSGETGGSGANVLTF. V is TRBV7-9 and J is TRBJ2-6; 9 positions agree with TRBD1. Germline trimming cut 4 bases from V and 0 bases from J; bases unmatched to any gene: 7. The length of the CDR3 is 18 residues. Germline V CDR1 and CDR2: SEHNR, FQNEAQ (reference sequence).

CDR3 DNA sequence: TGCGCCAGCAGCCAAGATCGCGAAGTCACGGGACTATCTCGGAACACCATATATTTT. Protein: CASSQDREVTGLSRNTIYF. This sequence joins TRBV4-1 and TRBJ1-3; tentatively, D is TRBD1 (5 bases). CDR3 length: 19 amino acids. Trimming took 0 bases from V and 7 from J, leaving 25 bases between them. Per the germline V gene, CDR1 is MGHRA and CDR2 is YSYEKL.

The rearrangement joins TRBV6-1 to TRBJ2-7; D is perhaps TRBD2 (5 bases). From germline, CDR1 is MNHNS and CDR2 SASEGT. Trimming pared 7 bases from V and 1 base from J, leaving 14 bases between. This CDR3 is 14 amino acids long. CDR3 amino acids: CASKGVGLSYEQYF. The CDR3 DNA is TGTGCCAGCAAGGGCGTAGGACTGTCCTACGAGCAGTACTTC.

A note on this clone: This may be a read error: a much more frequent sequence differs by one nucleotide. This rearrangement joins TRBV5-4 to TRBJ2-7; the D gene is possibly TRBD2 (5 bases). V lost 6 bases to trimming and J lost 5 bases, with 15 bases between them. The CDR3 runs to 13 residues. Germline CDR1 reads SGHNT; CDR2 reads YYREEE (reference sequence). This chain's CDR3 is CASNSVGLNEQYF. CDR3 DNA sequence: TGTGCCAGCAACTCGGTTGGACTGAACGAGCAGTACTTC. The full variable domain, completed using reference TRBV5-4 and TRBJ2-7, is ETGVTQSPTHLIKTRGQQVTLRCSSQSGHNTVSWYQQALGQGPQFIFQYYREEENGRGNFPPRFSGLQFPNYSSELNVNALELDDSALYLCASNSVGLNEQYFGPGTRLTVT.

The chain links TRBV7-3 to TRBJ2-1; D possibly corresponds to TRBD2 (6 bases). Looked up from germline, CDR1 is SGHTA and CDR2 is FQGTGA. The CDR3 consists of 14 residues. Trimming took 0 bases from V and 8 from J, leaving 11 bases between them. CDR3 loop: CASSLTASAYEQFF. DNA for the CDR3: TGTGCCAGCAGCTTAACGGCTAGCGCCTATGAGCAGTTCTTC.

The chain links TRBV19 to TRBJ1-4; possibly TRBD1 for D (6 bases). Germline V gives CDR1 LNHDA, CDR2 SQIVND (reference sequence). Trimming left V 6 bases short and J 0 bases short, with 8 bases between. This CDR3 spans 14 amino acids. CDR3 residues: CASRRTATNEKLFF. The CDR3 nucleotides are TGTGCCAGTAGAAGGACAGCAACTAATGAAAAACTGTTTTTT.

The genes are TRBV7-3 and TRBJ1-5; the match to TRBD1 covers 12 bases. CDR3 length: 15 amino acids. CDR1 SGHTA and CDR2 FQGTGA come from the germline V gene. V was pared by 5 bases and J by 6 bases, with 5 bases of the junction left unmatched. This chain's CDR3 is CASSAGTGGFQPQHF. CDR3 nucleotide sequence: TGTGCCAGCAGCGCCGGGACAGGGGGCTTTCAGCCCCAGCATTTT.

In regard to this clone: Other nucleotide sequences in the sample specify the same CDR3. The chain recombines TRBV30 with TRBJ1-2, with TRBD1 matching 10 bases. V lost 0 bases and J lost 2; bases outside the gene matches: 0. Germline values: CDR1 GTSNPN, CDR2 SVGIG (reference sequence). The CDR3 has 14 residues. CDR3 in DNA: TGTGCCTGGAGTGTGGGACAGGGGAACTATGGCTACACCTTC. This sequence encodes CAWSVGQGNYGYTF.

This sequence joins TRBV5-6 and TRBJ2-3; the D gene is possibly TRBD1 (5 bases). Germline V gives CDR1 SGHDT, CDR2 YYEEEE. Deletions cut 2 bases from V and 6 bases from J, with 16 bases between. This CDR3 spans 15 amino acids. The CDR3 nucleotides are TGTGCCAGCAGCTTATACAGTGGGGCCTTGGATACGCAGTATTTT. It codes for CASSLYSGALDTQYF.

The V call is TRBV19, the J call TRBJ1-1; D is ambiguous. The CDR3 is 15 amino acids. Germline CDR1 is LNHDA and CDR2 is SQIVND (reference sequence). Between the trimmed V and J ends, which lost 1 base and 0 bases, there was a span of 9 bases. This CDR3 reads CASSIARDLNTEAFF. Written as DNA, the CDR3 is TGTGCCAGTAGTATAGCACGTGACCTGAACACTGAAGCTTTCTTT.

For the CDR3, the DNA is TGTGCCAGCTCACCCAGACAGGGGAAGACTGAAGCTTTCTTT. Residues: CASSPRQGKTEAFF. V gene TRBV18 combines with J gene TRBJ1-1; 8 bases fit TRBD1. This CDR3 is built from 14 residues. Trimming cost V 3 bases and J 5 bases; bases outside gene matches: 5. CDR1 and CDR2 (germline): KGHSH, LQKENI.

The chain combines TRBV5-6 with TRBJ1-5; weak D call: TRBD1 (5 bases). V shed 0 bases and J shed 2 bases, with 6 bases lying between them. CDR3 length: 14 amino acids. Germline values: CDR1 SGHDT, CDR2 YYEEEE. This CDR3 is CASSLVGRNQPQHF. The DNA for the CDR3 is TGTGCCAGCAGCTTGGTGGGACGCAATCAGCCCCAGCATTTT.

The DNA of the CDR3 is TGTGCCAGCAGTCACAGGGGCACCGGGGAGCTGTTTTTT. It translates to CASSHRGTGELFF. This chain links TRBV27 with TRBJ2-2, with TRBD1 matching over 7 bases. Germline lookup yields CDR1 MNHEY and CDR2 SMNVEV (reference sequence). Trimming took 5 bases from V and 4 from J; bases not matched to a gene: 1. The CDR3 is 13 amino acids.

The chain employs TRBV6-5 and TRBJ1-3; D not resolved. Per germline, CDR1 MNHEY and CDR2 SVGAGI. V lost 10 bases and J lost 0, with 13 bases in between. The length of the CDR3 is 14 residues. The chain's CDR3 is CATIPLSSGNTIYF. CDR3 DNA sequence: TGTGCCACGATCCCATTGAGCTCTGGAAACACCATATATTTT.

The chain carries TRBV29-1 and TRBJ1-5, with D unclear. V lost 6 bases and J lost 5, with 14 bases in between. CDR1 and CDR2 from the germline V gene are SQVTM and ANQGSEA. This CDR3 has 13 residues. The CDR3 DNA sequence: TGCAGCGTCGGACCCGGGGTGGATCAGCCCCAGCATTTT. It specifies CSVGPGVDQPQHF. Variable domain in full (rest from reference TRBV29-1 and TRBJ1-5): SAVISQKPSRDICQRGTSLTIQCQVDSQVTMMFWYRQQPGQSLTLIATANQGSEATYESGFVIDKFPISRPNLTFSTLTVSNMSPEDSSIYLCSVGPGVDQPQHFGDGTRLSIL.

The CDR3 spells CASSIGRLARNIQYF. The DNA for the CDR3 is TGTGCCAGTAGTATAGGGCGACTAGCAAGAAACATTCAGTACTTC. The chain has TRBV19 and TRBJ2-4, with 7 bases matching TRBD2. The trim removed 1 base at V and 6 bases at J, leaving 6 bases unmatched. CDR3 length equals 15 residues. The germline V gene encodes CDR1 LNHDA and CDR2 SQIVND (reference sequence).

The chain links TRBV7-2 to TRBJ2-7; unclear D gene. Germline V lookup: CDR1 SGHTA, CDR2 FQGNSA. This CDR3 has 11 residues. Trimming cost V 5 bases and J 4 bases, with 6 bases left between them. The CDR3 is CASSPYYEQYF. In DNA form, the CDR3 reads TGTGCCAGCAGCCCATATTACGAGCAGTACTTC.

The CDR3 region is CASSYSRVGDQPQHF. In DNA, the CDR3 is TGTGCCAGCAGTTACTCGCGGGTAGGCGATCAGCCCCAGCATTTT. The V gene is TRBV6-6, the J gene TRBJ1-5, with no clear D. The V end was cut by 0 bases, the J end by 5 bases, with 11 bases between. Germline lookup yields CDR1 MNHNY and CDR2 SVGAGI (reference sequence). CDR3 length: 15 residues.

The J gene is TRBJ1-1, the V gene TRBV19; a weak D match, TRBD1 (6 bases). The germline V and J ends were trimmed by 1 base and 4 bases, with 13 bases remaining between them. This CDR3 region has 15 residues. The germline V gene encodes CDR1 LNHDA and CDR2 SQIVND (reference sequence). Written as DNA, the CDR3 is TGTGCCAGTAGTATAGCATCGGGGGCGCGCACTGAAGCTTTCTTT. Protein: CASSIASGARTEAFF.

The chain employs TRBV2 and TRBJ1-2, with TRBD1 identical over 7 bases. This CDR3 has 14 residues. Per germline, CDR1 SNHLY and CDR2 FYNNEI. J gave up 1 base and V 6 bases, and 5 bases lay outside the gene matches. The CDR3 region is CASRRTGDNYGYTF. The CDR3 nucleotides are TGTGCCAGCAGACGGACAGGAGATAACTATGGCTACACCTTC.

V gene TRBV7-2 combines with J gene TRBJ1-1; no reliable D call. With 5 bases removed from V and 7 bases from J, the gap between germline ends came to 8 bases. The CDR3 sequence is 11 residues long. From germline, CDR1 is SGHTA and CDR2 FQGNSA. In DNA, the CDR3 is TGTGCCAGCAGCCCCAGTAATGAAGCTTTCTTT. Protein: CASSPSNEAFF.

V is TRBV27 and J is TRBJ1-5; possible D gene TRBD1, 6 bases. The CDR3 sequence is 14 residues long. V dropped 4 bases and J dropped 6 bases, with 13 bases sitting between them. Germline V lookup: CDR1 MNHEY, CDR2 SMNVEV (reference sequence). CDR3: CASSSNQGTQPQHF. The CDR3 nucleotides read TGTGCCAGCAGTTCCAATCAGGGGACTCAGCCCCAGCATTTT.